The 10 T cell receptor beta chains below were found in one sample sequenced in a study of neurological immune-mediated disorders. TCRdb processed the 5' RACE reads anew with MiXCR; each CDR3 protein has one entry. The sample has tens of thousands of distinct CDR3 sequences; more than 15% are singletons. Input material: PBMCs. Source of these receptors: a woman aged 40 to 55 in good health.

The V gene is TRBV27, the J gene TRBJ2-7; 9 bases align to TRBD1. The CDR3 runs to 17 residues. V shed 8 bases and J 2 bases; nucleotides not matched to a gene: 16. Germline V gene lookup returns CDR1 MNHEY and CDR2 SMNVEV (reference sequence). CDR3 DNA sequence: TGTGCCAGCCATAAGGAACGACAGGGGGGCCTCACCTACGAGCAGTACTTC. This sequence encodes CASHKERQGGLTYEQYF.

This clonotype was seen ten or more times. This chain joins TRBV5-1 and TRBJ1-5, with D possibly being TRBD1 (5 bases). V lost 1 base and J lost 5, with 10 bases in between. The CDR3 runs to 14 residues. Germline loops: CDR1 SGHRS, CDR2 YFSETQ. CDR3 protein: CASSLMGGDQPQHF. CDR3 coding DNA: TGCGCCAGCAGCTTGATGGGGGGGGATCAGCCCCAGCATTTT. The variable domain in full, with the rest retrieved from reference TRBV5-1 and TRBJ1-5, is KAGVTQTPRYLIKTRGQQVTLSCSPISGHRSVSWYQQTPGQGLQFLFEYFSETQRNKGNFPGRFSGRQFSNSRSEMNVSTLELGDSALYLCASSLMGGDQPQHFGDGTRLSIL.

This clonotype was counted many times. This chain uses TRBV5-1 with TRBJ2-3; D call uncertain. CDR1 is SGHRS, CDR2 YFSETQ, per germline. This CDR3 has 16 amino acids. V shed 4 bases and J shed 1 base, with 16 bases lying between them. CDR3 in amino acids: CASSPGSLLGTDTQYF. CDR3 sequence (DNA): TGCGCCAGCAGCCCCGGATCTCTTCTGGGCACAGATACGCAGTATTTT.

The chain is built from TRBV7-9 and TRBJ2-7, with D hard to call. The V end lost 5 bases, the J end lost 5 bases, and 7 bases lay between the germline ends. Germline values: CDR1 SEHNR, CDR2 FQNEAQ (reference sequence). This CDR3 is built from 11 residues. CDR3 sequence (DNA): TGTGCCAGCAGCCCACCCCACGAGCAGTACGTC. Translating gives CASSPPHEQYV.

This clonotype was picked up many times. The chain uses TRBV28 and TRBJ2-3, with D possibly TRBD2 on 6 matching bases. The CDR3 runs 13 residues. The V end lost 5 bases, the J end lost 9 bases, and 15 bases lay between the germline ends. CDR1 is MDHEN and CDR2 is SYDVKM in the germline V gene. DNA of the CDR3: TGTGCCAGCAGTGAGGGAGCGGGCAGGACGCAGTATTTT. This encodes CASSEGAGRTQYF.

This clonotype was picked up many times. The chain recombines TRBV5-1 with TRBJ2-1; 7 positions match TRBD1. The CDR3 runs 12 residues. V lost 4 bases and J lost 7; bases outside the gene matches: 2. From germline, CDR1 is SGHRS and CDR2 YFSETQ. In DNA, the CDR3 is TGCGCCAGCAGCCCACAGGGGAATGAGCAGTTCTTC. Translated, it gives CASSPQGNEQFF.

This clonotype was recorded many times. This chain connects TRBV7-7 to TRBJ2-1; 7 bases align to TRBD1. There are 13 residues in the CDR3. Germline CDR1 is SSHAT and CDR2 is FNYEAQ (reference sequence). V shed 5 bases and J 6 bases; nucleotides not matched to a gene: 4. The CDR3 DNA is TGTGCCAGCAGCCCGGGACAGTTCAATGAGCAGTTCTTC. It is translated as CASSPGQFNEQFF.

This clonotype appeared many times. The chain has TRBV7-3 and TRBJ1-4; tentatively, D is TRBD1 (5 bases). V lost 3 bases to trimming and J lost 3 bases, with 11 bases between them. The CDR3 contains 15 residues. Per germline, CDR1 SGHTA and CDR2 FQGTGA. CDR3 in DNA: TGTGCCAGCAGCTTGCGCGGGGGATCTAATGAAAAACTGTTTTTT. Translating gives CASSLRGGSNEKLFF.

This sequence joins TRBV7-3 and TRBJ2-5, with TRBD1 matching over 8 bases. Per the germline V gene, CDR1 is SGHTA and CDR2 is FQGTGA. The CDR3 spans 14 residues. V shed 5 bases, J shed 5 bases, and the junction held 7 bases outside the gene matches. This chain's CDR3 is CASSRDRSSETQYF. The CDR3, as DNA: TGTGCCAGCAGCCGGGACAGGTCCTCGGAGACCCAGTACTTC.

Turning to this clonotype: At one end the junction does not follow the germline gene, possibly because of a read error. V is TRBV15 and J is TRBJ2-1; D uncertain. The CDR3 contains 17 residues. In germline, CDR1 is LNHNV, CDR2 YYDKDF (reference sequence). The CDR3 region is CATSRVTIVPPCNEQFF. CDR3 in DNA: TGTGCTACCAGCAGAGTCACCATCGTACCCCCCTGCAATGAGCAGTTCTTC. Combining the CDR3 with reference TRBV15 and TRBJ2-1 gives the whole variable domain DAMVIQNPRYQVTQFGKPVTLSCSQTLNHNVMYWYQQKSSQAPKLLFHYYDKDFNNEADTPDNFQSRRPNTSFCFLDIRSPGLGDTAMYLCATSRVTIVPPCNEQFFGPGTRLTVL.